The rows below give T cell receptor beta chains drawn from one sample of a study of blood T cell repertoires in COVID-19. Sequencing was performed with immunoSEQ multiplex PCR; in TCRdb, only in-frame clones are kept and a portion is missing. The sample shows 73,000 or so clones, about 91% of them seen only once. The sample taken for sequencing was peripheral blood. The receptors come from a human donor with active COVID-19. The donor label of this sample is uncertain. The CDR3 runs from the conserved cysteine through the conserved F or W.

TRBV2	TRBJ2-1	CASSDDKAGEQFF
TRBV19	TRBJ1-5	CASRNRGHQPQHF
TRBV10-1	TRBJ2-7	CASSDPTGNTYEQYF
TRBV2	TRBJ2-1	CATTAFTGYRDNEQFF
TRBV30	TRBJ1-5	CAWSVGAGGRQPQHF
TRBV5-5	TRBJ2-7	CASNHRSGGGPGTGTYEQYF
TRBV19	TRBJ2-2	CASRLNGELFF
TRBV29-1	TRBJ1-1	CSADIMNTEAFF
TRBV5-4	TRBJ2-1	CASRPTGPYNEQFF
TRBV2	TRBJ2-7	CASSFLTGTYEQYF
TRBV6-6	TRBJ1-5	CASSYSERGGQPQHF
TRBV18	TRBJ1-1	CASSRDRVNTEAFF
TRBV28	TRBJ2-2	CATLNRGFTGELFF
TRBV7-6	TRBJ1-1	CASSFGQGAYTEAFF
TRBV7-9	TRBJ2-7	CASSQFGTSGSYEQYF
TRBV24-1	TRBJ2-3	CATSDTSYLSTDTQYF
TRBV5-4	TRBJ2-3	CASSLAGAGSEDTQYF
TRBV2	TRBJ1-6	CASSGGVESPLHF
TRBV7-9	TRBJ1-2	CASSLAIPTDYGYTF
TRBV28	TRBJ2-1	CASSSVGTISYNEQFF
TRBV28	TRBJ1-4	CASNEGVGEKLFF
TRBV3-1/TRBV3-2	TRBJ2-5	CASSQDAETQYF